A selection of T cell receptor beta chains follows, all from one sample in a study of shared clonotypes between healthy human individuals. Profiled with immunoSEQ multiplex PCR; TCRdb holds only in-frame clones, not every one. The table shows under 1,100,000 clones, with 78% occurring only once. The sample taken for sequencing was memory CD4+ T cells from PBMCs. Receptors were obtained from a man between 18 and 35 years old in good health. Some clones in this sample may be carry-over from other donors' samples. Each CDR3 is given with its conserved first and last residue. D genes are given only for firm matches. Clone sizes are given selectively: once, few, many, or a class where the clone is expanded.

size,D,V,J,DNA,CDR3
-,-,TRBV2,TRBJ2-5,TGTGCCAGCCTCCCGGGGGCAGGGGCCCAGTACTTC,CASLPGAGAQYF
-,-,TRBV19,TRBJ1-2,TGTGCCAGTAGTCTTAGATCCTATGGCTACACCTTC,CASSLRSYGYTF
-,-,TRBV30,TRBJ1-5,TGTGCCTGGAGCAACGGGGGCAATCAGCCCCAGCATTTC,CAWSNGGNQPQHF
-,-,TRBV5-4,TRBJ1-1,TGTGCCAGCAGCCAAGCGGGGATGAACACTGAAGCTTTCTTT,CASSQAGMNTEAFF
-,-,TRBV5-1,TRBJ2-1,TGCGCCAGCAGCTTGGCTCTAGCGAACAATGAGCAGTTCTTC,CASSLALANNEQFF
-,TRBD2,TRBV10-3,TRBJ2-7,TGTGCCATCAGTGAGTCGCTCGGGCTAGCGGGATCACTGAGCTCCTACGAGCAGTACTTC,CAISESLGLAGSLSSYEQYF
few,-,TRBV5-1,TRBJ2-2,TGCGCCAGCAGTCTGGCTATGAACACCGGGGAGCTGTTTTTT,CASSLAMNTGELFF
-,TRBD2,TRBV2,TRBJ2-5,TGTGCCAGCAGTGATTTAGCGGGAGGTTCGGGGACCCAGTACTTC,CASSDLAGGSGTQYF
-,-,TRBV5-6,TRBJ2-7,TGTGCCAGCAGTTCATTACCGGGACACCCATACGAGCAGTACTTC,CASSSLPGHPYEQYF
few,-,TRBV5-4,TRBJ2-3,TGTGCCAGCAGCTTGGTGTACCAGGGAGGCACAGATACGCAGTATTTT,CASSLVYQGGTDTQYF
-,-,TRBV29-1,TRBJ2-1,TGCAGCGTTGAAGGGAAAGGGAGGTCAGGGATGTACAATGAGCAGTTCTTC,CSVEGKGRSGMYNEQFF
-,-,TRBV10-3,TRBJ2-7,TGTGCCATCAGTGATCCGGGGGCCTCCTACGAGCAGTACTTC,CAISDPGASYEQYF
many,TRBD1,TRBV27,TRBJ2-3,TGTGCCAGCAGCCCCGGACAGGTTAATTCAGATACGCAGTATTTT,CASSPGQVNSDTQYF
-,-,TRBV5-1,TRBJ1-2,TGCGCCAGCAGCTTGAATGCAGGGCCCCTAGCTAACTATGGCTACACCTTC,CASSLNAGPLANYGYTF
-,-,TRBV30,TRBJ2-4,TGTGCCAAAAACGATGGGGGAAACATTCAGTACTTC,CAKNDGGNIQYF
-,TRBD2,TRBV7-9,TRBJ2-4,TGTGCCAGCAGCCCGGGCCTAGCGGGAGTGGTGGCCAAAAACATTCAGTACTTC,CASSPGLAGVVAKNIQYF
-,-,TRBV6-5,TRBJ2-1,TGTGCCAGCAGTTATCTTACTAGGGGATACAATGAGCAGTTCTTC,CASSYLTRGYNEQFF
once,TRBD2,TRBV7-9,TRBJ2-4,TGTGCCAGCAGCCCGACCGGGAGGAAAAACATTCAGTACTTC,CASSPTGRKNIQYF
-,-,TRBV7-9,TRBJ1-4,TGTGCCAGCAGCTTACAGACAGTTAATGAAAAACTGTTTTTT,CASSLQTVNEKLFF
-,-,TRBV25-1,TRBJ2-7,TGTGCCAGCAACGGCAGGTCGTACGAGCAGTACTTC,CASNGRSYEQYF
many,-,TRBV2,TRBJ1-4,TGTGCCAGCAGTGGGGAAGCGGGTGAAAAACTGTTTTTT,CASSGEAGEKLFF
-,-,TRBV27,TRBJ1-2,TGTGCCAGCAGTCGCGGGGCGGGCCTCTATGGCTACACCTTC,CASSRGAGLYGYTF
-,-,TRBV10-3,TRBJ2-7,TGTGCCATCAGTGAGGGCAGCTACGAGCAGTACTTC,CAISEGSYEQYF
-,TRBD1,TRBV6-5,TRBJ2-7,TGTGCCAGCAGAACGGGACAGGCCCTCTACGAGCAGTACTTC,CASRTGQALYEQYF
few,TRBD1,TRBV9,TRBJ1-1,TGTGCCAGCAGCGGAACAGGGGTAAACACTGAAGCTTCCTTT,CASSGTGVNTEASF
few,TRBD1,TRBV11-2,TRBJ2-7,TGTGCCAGCAGCCCGGGACAGGGCTTCTACGAGCAGTACTTC,CASSPGQGFYEQYF
-,-,TRBV4-3,TRBJ2-7,TGCGCCAGCAGCCAAGGCCTACGGCAGCTAAGCTCCTACGAGCAGTACTTC,CASSQGLRQLSSYEQYF
-,-,TRBV6-4,TRBJ2-7,TGTGCCAGCAGTGAGTCCCCCGGACCCCCCGCCGAGCAGTACTTC,CASSESPGPPAEQYF
-,TRBD1,TRBV6-1,TRBJ1-5,TGTGCCAGCAGTGAACGTGGGACAGGGCTTCAGCCCCAGCATTTT,CASSERGTGLQPQHF
-,-,TRBV27,TRBJ2-7,TGTGCCAGCAGTGAGAAGCGCGCGAGGGGGAGGTCCTACGAGCAGTACTTC,CASSEKRARGRSYEQYF
-,-,TRBV28,TRBJ1-1,TGTGCCAGCATGGGGACACAAAACACTGAAGCTTTCTTT,CASMGTQNTEAFF
-,-,TRBV7-2,TRBJ1-1,TGTGCCAGCAGCAAAATATGGGGGACTGAAGCTTTCTTT,CASSKIWGTEAFF
once,-,TRBV7-2,TRBJ2-2,TGTGCCAGCAGCTCCACAGGGCCCACGGGCACCGGGGAGCTGTTTTTT,CASSSTGPTGTGELFF
once,-,TRBV19,TRBJ1-1,TGTGCCAGTAGCCCGGGGTGGGACACTGAAGCTTTCTTT,CASSPGWDTEAFF
-,TRBD2,TRBV27,TRBJ2-4,TGTGCCAGCAGTTTAGGCGGGGGAAAAAACATTCAGTACTTC,CASSLGGGKNIQYF
-,TRBD1,TRBV19,TRBJ1-2,TGTGCCAGCTCAGACCCGGGACAGGGGAACTATGGCTACACCTTC,CASSDPGQGNYGYTF
-,TRBD2,TRBV7-2,TRBJ2-5,TGTGCCAGCAGCTTAAGCGGGAGGGCCGGGGAGACCCAGTACTTC,CASSLSGRAGETQYF
once,TRBD1,TRBV7-9,TRBJ1-1,TGTGCCAGTTTACAGGGGCCCAACACTGAAGCTTTCTTT,CASLQGPNTEAFF
-,-,TRBV9,TRBJ2-1,TGTGCCAGCAGCGTAGGGACCACCGCTGAGCAGTTCTTC,CASSVGTTAEQFF
-,-,TRBV14,TRBJ2-7,TGTGCCAGCAGCCAAGGGAGACAGAAGCAGTACTTC,CASSQGRQKQYF
-,-,TRBV9,TRBJ2-5,TGTGCCAGCAGCGTATCTACGGGCCAAGAGACCCAGTACTTC,CASSVSTGQETQYF